The TCR beta chain described here comes from a study of blood T cell repertoires in COVID-19. For the study at large: Material from acute and convalescent COVID-19 was sourced from the United States, Italy and Spain. The cDNA or gDNA used as material had been derived from T cells, B-cell-depleted T cells, or PBMCs.

This CDR3 has 17 residues. Germline V CDR1 and CDR2: MNHEY, SMNVEV (reference sequence). Deletions cut 0 bases from V and 0 bases from J, with 15 bases between. The authors' processing: Amplification with reference gene primers provided the estimates of nucleated cell counts. Method: immunoSEQ multiplex PCR; TCRdb's copy keeps in-frame clones and lacks some. That table supplies the V and J calls and clone size; D and trimming were determined from the DNA. The sample yields some 180,000 clones, 70% to 85% seen once. The sample consisted of peripheral blood. The source of this sequence is a man in his fifties who had recovered from COVID-19. This sequence joins TRBV27 and TRBJ2-7, with TRBD1 as a possible D gene (6 bases). The CDR3 DNA is TGTGCCAGCAGTTTATCTCTTCGAGGACAGTACTCCTACGAGCAGTACTTC. The encoded protein is CASSLSLRGQYSYEQYF.